These 17 T cell receptor beta chains came from one sample sequenced in a study of graft-versus-host responses after intestinal transplantation. The repertoire was sequenced with immunoSEQ multiplex PCR; TCRdb's copy has only in-frame clones and lacks some. Here the sample spans roughly 100,000 clones, under 95% being singletons. For these receptors, no antigen is known. The sequenced sample was unstimulated CD8+ T cells sorted from spleen or lymph node cells, obtained before intestinal transplant. These receptors all come from a human donor who received an intestinal transplant.

V gene TRBV7-8 combines with J gene TRBJ2-7; perhaps TRBD1 as D (6 bases). Trimming cost V 3 bases and J 7 bases, with 19 bases left between them. Germline V gives CDR1 SGHVS, CDR2 FQNEAQ. CDR3 size: 15 residues. In DNA, the CDR3 is TGTGCCAGCAGCTTGGCTGGGACATCGGGTCAGGAGCAGTACTTC. It is translated as CASSLAGTSGQEQYF.

The V call is TRBV9, the J call TRBJ2-7; 9 bases map to TRBD2. Germline V gene sequence: CDR1 SGDLS, CDR2 YYNGEE. This CDR3 has 16 residues. V was pared by 0 bases and J by 0 bases, with 4 bases of the junction left unmatched. Here the CDR3 DNA reads TGTGCCAGCAGCGTAGCTAAGCGGGGGGTCTCCTACGAGCAGTACTTC. It translates to CASSVAKRGVSYEQYF.

The chain employs TRBV20-1 and TRBJ1-1; D is uncertain. V was shortened by 6 bases and J by 7 bases, with 9 bases between the two germline ends. The V gene's germline CDR1 is DFQATT and CDR2 SNEGSKA (reference sequence). This CDR3 is 10 amino acids long. The DNA for the CDR3 is TGCAGTGCCCCGGCGGGTGAAGCTTTCTTT. This sequence encodes CSAPAGEAFF.

The chain employs TRBV7-9 and TRBJ1-1; D gene ambiguous. V lost 2 bases and J 5 bases, leaving 6 bases between the germline ends. The CDR3 contains 12 residues. Germline values: CDR1 SEHNR, CDR2 FQNEAQ (reference sequence). This CDR3 reads CASSLRRTEAFF. CDR3 nucleotide sequence: TGTGCCAGCAGCTTAAGACGAACTGAAGCTTTCTTT.

The chain carries TRBV5-5 and TRBJ2-7; D unclear. Germline CDR1 reads SGHKS; CDR2 reads YYEKEE (reference sequence). V was trimmed by 0 bases and J by 4 bases, leaving 14 bases between them. The CDR3 extends over 15 amino acids. The CDR3: CASSLVQVDPYEQYF. The CDR3 bases are TGTGCCAGCAGCTTGGTCCAGGTAGACCCTTACGAGCAGTACTTC.

J is TRBJ2-5 and V is TRBV12-5; TRBD2 agrees at 10 bases. Germline CDR1 is LGHNT and CDR2 is FRNRAP. V gave up 4 bases and J gave up 5 bases; unmatched junction bases: 16. The CDR3 runs to 18 residues. DNA of the CDR3: TGTGCTAGTGGTTCCTTGGTACCCCCCGGACTAGCGGTGGAGACCCAGTACTTC. It encodes CASGSLVPPGLAVETQYF.

The chain couples TRBV27 to TRBJ2-7; D may be TRBD1 (6 bases). The CDR3 contains 13 residues. Germline CDR1 reads MNHEY; CDR2 reads SMNVEV (reference sequence). The V end lost 2 bases, the J end lost 3 bases, and 8 bases lay between the germline ends. For the CDR3, the DNA is TGTGCCAGCAGTTTAATAGGGGGCTACGAGCAGTACTTC. It is translated as CASSLIGGYEQYF.

V gene TRBV4-1 combines with J gene TRBJ1-1, with D possibly being TRBD1 (5 bases). The germline V gene encodes CDR1 MGHRA and CDR2 YSYEKL. V lost 2 bases and J lost 12, with 19 bases in between. The CDR3 has 14 amino acids. CDR3 amino acids: CASSQYRGTPETFF. The CDR3 DNA follows: TGCGCCAGCAGCCAATACCGCGGGACCCCGGAAACTTTCTTT.

This clone appeared once. The chain links TRBV5-1 to TRBJ2-3; the D is unclear. V shed 0 bases and J shed 3 bases, with 11 bases lying between them. CDR3 length: 15 amino acids. Germline assignment: CDR1 SGHRS and CDR2 YFSETQ. The CDR3 bases are TGCGCCAGCAGCTTGGGGGGTGCAGGAACAGATACGCAGTATTTT. This encodes CASSLGGAGTDTQYF.

The chain is built from TRBV18 and TRBJ2-7; 11 bases are shared with TRBD1. The germline CDR1 and CDR2 sequences are KGHSH and LQKENI. V was clipped by 1 base and J by 4 bases; unmatched bases: 6. The CDR3 covers 16 residues. The CDR3 DNA sequence: TGTGCCAGCTCACCACGAGGGGACAGGGGGACATACGAGCAGTACTTC. As protein: CASSPRGDRGTYEQYF. Using reference TRBV18 and TRBJ2-7 for the parts outside the CDR3, the full variable domain is NAGVMQNPRHLVRRRGQEARLRCSPMKGHSHVYWYRQLPEEGLKFMVYLQKENIIDESGMPKERFSAEFPKEGPSILRIQQVVRGDSAAYFCASSPRGDRGTYEQYFGPGTRLTVT.

The V gene is TRBV11-1, the J gene TRBJ1-1; D is ambiguous. Germline CDR1 and CDR2: SGHAT and FQDESV (reference sequence). The CDR3 length is 12 residues. Trimming removed 3 bases at V and 1 base at J, with 3 bases between. The CDR3 coding sequence is TGTGCCAGCAGCTTCGGGAACACTGAAGCTTTCTTT. Protein product: CASSFGNTEAFF.

The V and J genes are TRBV7-9 and TRBJ2-7, with 7 bases fitting TRBD1. Trimming removed 2 bases from V and 3 bases from J; junction bases left unmatched: 1. From germline, CDR1 is SEHNR and CDR2 FQNEAQ (reference sequence). This CDR3 has 13 amino acids. CDR3 amino acids: CASSLRTGYEQYF. CDR3 DNA: TGTGCCAGCAGCTTACGGACAGGCTACGAGCAGTACTTC.

The CDR3 is CASSSRGGVEKLFF. For the CDR3, the DNA is TGTGCCAGCAGTTCGCGGGGGGGGGTTGAAAAACTGTTTTTT. The chain joins TRBV27 to TRBJ1-4; possible D gene TRBD1, 5 bases. CDR3 length: 14 amino acids. Trimming cost V 4 bases and J 7 bases, with 13 bases left between them. The germline V gene has CDR1 MNHEY and CDR2 SMNVEV (reference sequence). Based on the CDR3 plus reference TRBV27 and TRBJ1-4, the full variable domain is EAQVTQNPRYLITVTGKKLTVTCSQNMNHEYMSWYRQDPGLGLRQIYYSMNVEVTDKGDVPEGYKVSRKEKRNFPLILESPSPNQTSLYFCASSSRGGVEKLFFGSGTQLSVL.

The CDR3 protein is CASSLGLTDTQYF. The CDR3 nucleotides are TGTGCCAGCAGCTTAGGTCTCACAGATACGCAGTATTTT. V and J are TRBV11-2 and TRBJ2-3, with D unresolved. Trimming took off 1 base at V and 2 bases at J, with 4 bases between the two ends. The CDR3 has 13 amino acids. Looked up from germline, CDR1 is SGHAT and CDR2 is FQNNGV.

The V call is TRBV6-1, the J call TRBJ1-3; D is unclear. This CDR3 spans 11 amino acids. Germline lookup yields CDR1 MNHNS and CDR2 SASEGT. V lost 4 bases and J 7 bases, leaving 5 bases between the germline ends. This chain's CDR3 is CASSVGNTIYF. As DNA, the CDR3 is TGTGCCAGCAGTGTAGGTAACACCATATATTTT.

There are a few counts of this clone. The chain uses TRBV4-1 and TRBJ1-3; D ambiguous. The V gene lost 4 bases and the J gene lost 0 bases, with 7 bases spanning the gap. This CDR3 spans 14 amino acids. Germline V CDR1 and CDR2: MGHRA, YSYEKL. CDR3 bases: TGCGCCAGCAGCCCCCTTCGCTCTGGAAACACCATATATTTT. Translation: CASSPLRSGNTIYF.

The J gene is TRBJ1-1, the V gene TRBV10-2; TRBD1 matches 7 bases. This CDR3 spans 13 amino acids. V was pared by 7 bases and J by 3 bases, with 5 bases of the junction left unmatched. Germline V lookup: CDR1 WSHSY, CDR2 SAAADI. The CDR3: CASNDREDTEAFF. Written as DNA, the CDR3 is TGCGCCAGCAACGACAGGGAGGACACTGAAGCTTTCTTT.